Listed below are T cell receptor beta chains from one sample, sequenced in a study of T cell changes during pregnancy in multiple sclerosis. Profiling relied on immunoSEQ multiplex PCR, and the TCRdb table lists in-frame clones only, not all of them. This table holds approximately 69,000 clones, around 94% found once. Sequencing used peripheral blood, obtained in the second trimester of pregnancy. The receptors stem from a female donor in good health, enrolled as a control in a pregnancy study. Each CDR3 is given with its conserved first and last residue. D genes are given only for firm matches.

j_call: TRBJ1-1
d_call: -
v_call: TRBV12-5
cdr3_aa: CASGFPGTEAFF
cdr3_nt: TGTGCTAGTGGTTTCCCCGGGACTGAAGCTTTCTTT

j_call: TRBJ2-2
d_call: -
v_call: TRBV4-2
cdr3_aa: CASSQVRGMYQAGELFF
cdr3_nt: TGTGCCAGCAGCCAAGTGAGGGGGATGTATCAGGCCGGGGAGCTGTTTTTT

j_call: TRBJ2-7
d_call: -
v_call: TRBV27
cdr3_aa: CASVGQYPYEQYF
cdr3_nt: TGTGCCAGCGTAGGACAGTACCCCTACGAGCAGTACTTC

j_call: TRBJ1-2
d_call: TRBD1
v_call: TRBV10-3
cdr3_aa: CAISESLGQGFHGYTF
cdr3_nt: TGTGCCATCAGTGAGTCCCTGGGACAGGGCTTCCATGGCTACACCTTC

j_call: TRBJ2-1
d_call: TRBD2
v_call: TRBV6-6
cdr3_aa: CASSDLVGLAGEQFF
cdr3_nt: TGTGCCAGCAGTGACCTCGTGGGACTAGCCGGTGAGCAGTTCTTC

j_call: TRBJ1-2
d_call: -
v_call: TRBV2
cdr3_aa: CASSFIDLEARGGYTF
cdr3_nt: TGTGCCAGCAGTTTTATCGATCTTGAGGCAAGAGGTGGCTACACCTTC

j_call: TRBJ1-4
d_call: TRBD1
v_call: TRBV27
cdr3_aa: CASSLRGRLNEKLFF
cdr3_nt: TGTGCCAGCAGTCTCAGGGGGCGCCTTAATGAAAAACTGTTTTTT

j_call: TRBJ1-2
d_call: -
v_call: TRBV10-3
cdr3_aa: CAISEDINYGYTF
cdr3_nt: TGTGCCATCAGTGAAGACATCAACTATGGCTACACCTTC

j_call: TRBJ2-7
d_call: -
v_call: TRBV5-1
cdr3_aa: CASSSEGGPGEQYF
cdr3_nt: TGCGCCAGCAGCTCCGAGGGGGGGCCGGGGGAGCAGTACTTC

j_call: TRBJ1-2
d_call: TRBD1
v_call: TRBV30
cdr3_aa: CAWTRRDRGGGYTF
cdr3_nt: TGTGCCTGGACCAGAAGGGACAGGGGAGGAGGCTACACCTTC

j_call: TRBJ2-7
d_call: TRBD1
v_call: TRBV7-8
cdr3_aa: CASSPPLRTGPYEQYF
cdr3_nt: TGTGCCAGCAGCCCTCCGTTACGGACAGGGCCCTACGAGCAGTACTTC

j_call: TRBJ2-3
d_call: -
v_call: TRBV14
cdr3_aa: CASSRGGPPDTQYF
cdr3_nt: TGTGCCAGCAGCCGGGGGGGGCCCCCAGATACGCAGTATTTT

j_call: TRBJ1-2
d_call: -
v_call: TRBV4-1
cdr3_aa: CASSQDPTFGGGDYGYTF
cdr3_nt: TGCGCCAGCAGCCAAGACCCAACTTTCGGCGGGGGCGACTATGGCTACACCTTC

j_call: TRBJ2-5
d_call: -
v_call: TRBV7-8
cdr3_aa: CASSLRVLKPQETQYF
cdr3_nt: TGTGCCAGCAGCTTACGGGTACTCAAGCCACAAGAGACCCAGTACTTC